The following is a T cell receptor beta chain sequence with its context. What it recognizes is unknown. This CDR3 has 18 amino acids. Germline CDR1 and CDR2: SNHLY and FYNNEI. V lost 2 bases to trimming and J lost 0 bases, with 14 bases between them. This record comes from a study of T-cell reconstitution after alpha-beta-depleted transplantation in children. Study conclusions and caveats: Recipient T cells and thymic progenitors that survived gave rise to the high TCRbeta diversity observed at day 60 in some patients. The main origin of T-cell counts and diversity one year after transplant was newly produced T cells. It was reported that alpha-beta T cells came from several hundred expanded graft clones (about two months after transplant).

This sample's TCRbeta library carried unique molecular identifier barcodes. TCRdb recomputed calls from the PCR reads with MiXCR, one row per CDR3 protein. The profile shows around 140,000 distinct CDR3 sequences, more than 8% of them singletons. This clonotype originated in a female patient under 10 years old who had a stem cell transplant for congenital amegakaryocytic thrombocytopenia, so the T cells may come from the graft donor. The sample in question was PBMCs, mostly from graft donor cells, obtained 180 days after TCRalphabeta/CD19-depleted stem cell transplant. V and J are TRBV2 and TRBJ1-6; D not certain. As DNA, the CDR3 is TGTGCCAGCAGTGAATTCGTGGGCGGGAGCTCCTATAATTCACCCCTCCACTTT. Amino acid sequence: CASSEFVGGSSYNSPLHF.